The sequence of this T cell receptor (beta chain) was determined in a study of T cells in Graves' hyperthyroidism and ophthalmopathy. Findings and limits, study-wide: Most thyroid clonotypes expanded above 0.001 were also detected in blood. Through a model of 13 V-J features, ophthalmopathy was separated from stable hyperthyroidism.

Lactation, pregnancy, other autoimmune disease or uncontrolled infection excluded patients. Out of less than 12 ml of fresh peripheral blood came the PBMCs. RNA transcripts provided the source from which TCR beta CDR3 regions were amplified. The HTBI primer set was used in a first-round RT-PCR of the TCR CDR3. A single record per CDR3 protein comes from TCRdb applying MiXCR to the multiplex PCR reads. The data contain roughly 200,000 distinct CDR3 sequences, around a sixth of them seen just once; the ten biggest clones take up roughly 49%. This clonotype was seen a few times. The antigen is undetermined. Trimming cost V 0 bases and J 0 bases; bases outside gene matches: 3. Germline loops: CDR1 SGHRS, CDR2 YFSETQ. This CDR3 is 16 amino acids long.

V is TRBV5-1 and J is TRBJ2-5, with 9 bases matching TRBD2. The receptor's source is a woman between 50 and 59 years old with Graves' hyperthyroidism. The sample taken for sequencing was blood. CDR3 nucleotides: TGCGCCAGCAGCTTGGGGCCTAGCGGGAACCAAGAGACCCAGTACTTC. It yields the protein CASSLGPSGNQETQYF.